What follows describes a single T cell receptor beta chain. Its antigen is currently unknown. Healthy individuals who donated bone marrow served as the donors. This sample stems from a study of cytomegalovirus exposure and HLA in healthy donors. Points from the study as a whole: Later work found most CMV-associated TCR beta chains apparently HLA-restricted. One cluster of highly shared sequence variants probably arose as a sequencing artifact. Most TCRs appeared rarely, but some public TCRs recurred in many donors.

V lost 2 bases to trimming and J lost 4 bases, with 12 bases between them. This CDR3 is built from 14 residues. Germline CDR1 is MDHEN and CDR2 is SYDVKM. The PCR contained 60 Vbeta and 13 Jbeta primers. Produced via immunoSEQ multiplex PCR; TCRdb's table is partial and in-frame only. The sample carries under 200,000 clones, around three quarters recorded once. Sequences were obtained from PBMCs. The TCR comes from a woman in her thirties or forties in good health and CMV-seronegative. The gene calls are TRBV28 and TRBJ2-7, with D maybe TRBD1 (5 bases). CDR3 loop: CASSLQGLRYEQYF. The DNA of the CDR3 is TGTGCCAGCAGTTTACAGGGCCTCCGGTACGAGCAGTACTTC.